A selection of T cell receptor beta chains follows, all from one sample in a study of T-cell memory formation after mild COVID-19. TCRdb independently ran MiXCR on the 5' RACE reads; one entry per CDR3 protein. The data contain about 470,000 distinct CDR3 sequences, around 25% of them singletons. The specimen sequenced was PBMCs or a T cell subset sorted from them (not recorded which). The source is an adult woman who had mild COVID-19 (a few samples of this study predate the infection). Cell type and time point are not known. The CDR3 runs from the conserved cysteine through the conserved F or W. A D gene is named only where the DNA matches it firmly. The size of a clone is reported for some rows only, either as once, few or many, or as a class for expanded clones.

V gene	clone size	J gene	D gene	CDR3 protein	CDR3 DNA
TRBV11-2	-	TRBJ1-5	-	CASSLDRDPGRNQPQHF	TGTGCCAGCAGCTTAGATAGGGACCCGGGGCGTAATCAGCCCCAGCATTTT
TRBV7-2	-	TRBJ1-1	-	CASSSPGVEFTEAFF	TGTGCCAGCAGCTCACCGGGGGTCGAATTCACTGAAGCTTTCTTT
TRBV24-1	-	TRBJ2-1	TRBD1	CATSDVGQGVSNEQFF	TGTGCCACCAGTGACGTGGGACAGGGGGTGAGTAATGAGCAGTTCTTC
TRBV6-6	few	TRBJ2-1	-	CASSVGGSFSYNEQFF	TGTGCCAGCAGTGTGGGCGGTTCCTTCTCCTACAATGAGCAGTTCTTC
TRBV6-5	-	TRBJ1-4	TRBD1	CASSKSTGVATNEKLFF	TGTGCCAGCAGTAAATCCACAGGGGTTGCAACTAATGAAAAACTGTTTTTT
TRBV4-1	-	TRBJ1-1	-	CASSRLGMGGTEAFF	TGCGCCAGCAGCCGGCTCGGGATGGGGGGCACTGAAGCTTTCTTT
TRBV6-6	-	TRBJ2-5	-	CASSYIGSGQETQYF	TGTGCCAGCAGTTACATAGGGTCAGGACAAGAGACCCAGTACTTC
TRBV15	-	TRBJ1-1	TRBD1	CATSRPIGGQEACF	TGTGCCACCAGCAGACCCATCGGGGGACAGGAAGCTTGCTTT
TRBV6-1	-	TRBJ2-5	TRBD2	CASQTGLAGAETQYF	TGTGCCAGCCAGACGGGACTAGCGGGAGCAGAGACCCAGTACTTC
TRBV10-3	few	TRBJ2-1	TRBD2	CATTSGPPPDNEQFF	TGTGCCACGACTAGCGGTCCTCCACCGGACAATGAGCAGTTCTTC
TRBV12-3/TRBV12-4	few	TRBJ2-3	-	CASSLRVDTQYF	TGTGCCAGCAGTTTAAGGGTAGATACGCAGTATTTT
TRBV6-5	-	TRBJ1-1	-	CASSQDSQIAMNTEAFF	TGTGCCAGCAGTCAGGACAGTCAAATCGCCATGAACACTGAAGCTTTCTTT
TRBV12-3/TRBV12-4	few	TRBJ1-5	-	CASGNQPQHF	TGTGCCAGCGGAAATCAGCCCCAGCATTTT
TRBV5-1	few	TRBJ1-6	TRBD1	CASSYTGTGEYNSPLHF	TGCGCCAGCAGCTATACGGGGACAGGAGAATATAATTCACCCCTCCACTTT
TRBV12-3/TRBV12-4	-	TRBJ2-1	TRBD2	CASSLPGLAEINEQFF	TGTGCCAGCAGTTTACCGGGACTAGCGGAAATCAATGAGCAGTTCTTC
TRBV6-6	-	TRBJ2-1	-	CASSHQGRGDNEQFF	TGTGCCAGCAGCCATCAGGGGAGAGGAGACAATGAGCAGTTCTTC
TRBV4-2	-	TRBJ2-7	-	CASSQELPPNYEQYF	TGTGCCAGCAGCCAAGAGCTTCCGCCAAACTACGAGCAGTACTTC
TRBV11-3	few	TRBJ2-2	TRBD2	CASSPGLASDTGELFF	TGTGCCAGCAGCCCTGGACTAGCGTCGGACACCGGGGAGCTGTTTTTT
TRBV24-1	-	TRBJ2-1	-	CATSDTSYNEQFF	TGTGCCACCAGTGATACTAGCTACAATGAGCAGTTCTTC
TRBV7-8	once	TRBJ1-2	-	CASSEDSTYGYTF	TGTGCCAGCAGCGAGGACAGCACCTATGGCTACACCTTC
TRBV7-9	-	TRBJ1-6	-	CASSLAWTVNSPLHF	TGTGCCAGCAGCTTAGCCTGGACAGTTAATTCACCCCTCCACTTT
TRBV7-8	-	TRBJ2-2	-	CASSPPGAIAGELFF	TGTGCCAGCAGCCCCCCGGGGGCGATCGCCGGGGAGCTGTTTTTT
TRBV30	few	TRBJ1-1	-	CAWSVWDFGAFF	TGTGCCTGGAGTGTATGGGATTTTGGCGCTTTCTTT
TRBV24-1	-	TRBJ2-5	-	CATSDLVPGTYETQYF	TGTGCCACCAGTGATTTGGTTCCAGGGACCTACGAGACCCAGTACTTC
TRBV14	-	TRBJ2-2	-	CASSQTLSGELFF	TGTGCCAGCAGCCAAACTCTGTCCGGGGAGCTGTTTTTT
TRBV3-1	few	TRBJ1-3	TRBD1	CASSPTGGTGNTIYF	TGTGCCAGCAGCCCAACAGGGGGAACGGGAAACACCATATATTTT
TRBV7-2	-	TRBJ1-2	-	CASSLPWTENYGYTF	TGTGCCAGCAGCTTACCCTGGACAGAGAACTATGGCTACACCTTC
TRBV25-1	few	TRBJ2-1	TRBD1	CASSQTGQGNYEQFF	TGTGCCAGCAGCCAAACGGGACAGGGAAACTATGAGCAGTTCTTC
TRBV15	-	TRBJ2-3	-	CATSRDLQSTDTQYF	TGTGCCACCAGCAGAGATCTCCAGAGCACAGATACGCAGTATTTT
TRBV24-1	-	TRBJ2-3	-	CATSDPTRAGIADTQYF	TGTGCCACCAGTGACCCGACCCGCGCGGGTATAGCAGATACGCAGTATTTT
TRBV6-2/TRBV6-3	-	TRBJ2-1	-	CASRTTRDEQFF	TGTGCCAGCAGAACCACTAGGGATGAGCAGTTCTTC
TRBV5-5	few	TRBJ2-1	TRBD1	CASSRGQGYYNEQFF	TGTGCCAGCAGCAGAGGACAGGGCTACTACAATGAGCAGTTCTTC
TRBV10-2	-	TRBJ2-7	-	CASSESAYYEQYF	TGCGCCAGCAGTGAATCCGCTTACTACGAGCAGTACTTC
TRBV12-3/TRBV12-4	-	TRBJ2-1	-	CASSSGTFEQFF	TGTGCCAGCAGCTCCGGGACGTTTGAGCAGTTCTTC
TRBV7-9	-	TRBJ2-7	TRBD2	CASRLPGGEQYF	TGTGCCAGCAGATTACCGGGAGGCGAGCAGTACTTC
TRBV9	-	TRBJ2-2	TRBD2	CASSVAGGGANTGELFF	TGTGCCAGCAGCGTAGCCGGGGGGGGCGCGAACACCGGGGAGCTGTTTTTT
TRBV6-2/TRBV6-3	few	TRBJ2-7	-	CASSYGAAYEQYF	TGTGCCAGCAGTTACGGAGCGGCTTACGAGCAGTACTTC
TRBV20-1	many	TRBJ2-1	-	CSARDGKEHLSNEQFF	TGCAGTGCTAGAGATGGCAAGGAACATCTTTCCAATGAGCAGTTCTTC
TRBV5-1	-	TRBJ2-3	TRBD1	CASSVGTGESADTQYF	TGCGCCAGCAGCGTTGGGACAGGGGAGTCAGCAGATACGCAGTATTTT
TRBV6-6	-	TRBJ2-7	-	CASSTGIFYEQYF	TGTGCCAGCAGCACCGGGATATTCTACGAGCAGTACTTC
TRBV12-3/TRBV12-4	-	TRBJ1-2	TRBD1	CASSLRLTGLGGYTF	TGTGCCAGCAGCCTCCGCCTGACAGGGTTAGGTGGCTACACCTTC
TRBV7-9	few	TRBJ2-1	TRBD2	CASSRGRALVNEQFF	TGTGCCAGCAGCCGCGGGAGGGCCCTCGTCAATGAGCAGTTCTTC
TRBV25-1	-	TRBJ2-6	-	CASSRAGGNSGANVLTF	TGTGCCAGCAGCCGGGCCGGGGGCAACTCTGGGGCCAACGTCCTGACTTTC
TRBV28	few	TRBJ2-7	-	CASRWARNYEQYF	TGTGCCAGCAGGTGGGCTAGGAACTACGAGCAGTACTTC
TRBV11-2	few	TRBJ2-3	TRBD1	CASSAIRGPDTQYF	TGTGCCAGCAGCGCAATCAGGGGGCCAGATACGCAGTATTTT
TRBV24-1	few	TRBJ1-5	TRBD1	CATSDTGDQPQHF	TGTGCCACCAGTGATACAGGGGACCAGCCCCAGCATTTT
TRBV7-8	-	TRBJ2-4	TRBD1	CASSHSGQGAGNIQYF	TGTGCCAGCAGCCATAGTGGGCAGGGGGCGGGAAACATTCAGTACTTC
TRBV6-5	-	TRBJ2-3	TRBD1	CASSLGTVNTDTQYF	TGTGCCAGCAGTCTAGGGACAGTGAACACAGATACGCAGTATTTT
TRBV14	-	TRBJ2-1	-	CASSSEEYNEQFF	TGTGCCAGCAGCTCTGAAGAGTACAATGAGCAGTTCTTC
TRBV24-1	few	TRBJ2-7	TRBD1	CATSKGQLNHEQYF	TGTGCCACCAGTAAGGGACAGTTAAACCACGAGCAGTACTTC
TRBV6-4	-	TRBJ1-6	TRBD1	CASRGQGAGPLHF	TGTGCCAGCAGAGGACAGGGGGCTGGACCCCTCCACTTT
TRBV6-5	-	TRBJ1-6	-	CAACIDPGSPLHF	TGTGCTGCGTGCATCGACCCCGGTTCACCCCTCCACTTT
TRBV5-5	-	TRBJ1-1	-	CASTPVALRRSDAEAFF	TGTGCCAGCACCCCCGTAGCACTTCGGAGGTCGGACGCTGAAGCTTTCTTT